The 25 T cell receptor beta chains reported below all come from one sample, sequenced in a study of cytomegalovirus exposure and HLA in healthy donors. Measured with immunoSEQ multiplex PCR; TCRdb has only the in-frame clones, and not every one. The repertoire holds more than 150,000 clones, approximately 84% seen once, with about 3% in the top ten. Material for sequencing was PBMCs. The receptors shown here come from a woman younger than 30 in good health and CMV-seropositive.

Notes on this clone: Compared with germline, one end of the junction differs, possibly owing to a read error. J is TRBJ2-1 and V is TRBV6-5, with TRBD2 matching over 14 bases. CDR3 length equals 15 residues. Germline values: CDR1 MNHEY, CDR2 SVGAGI. CDR3 loop: CASREIGLAGGPEIF. As DNA, the CDR3 is TGTGCCAGCAGAGAAATCGGACTAGCGGGGGGTCCTGAGATCTTC.

This clone was seen only once. The chain links TRBV7-2 to TRBJ1-6, with no clear D. Germline CDR1 reads SGHTA; CDR2 reads FQGNSA. The CDR3 loop spans 15 amino acids. V was clipped by 1 base and J by 5 bases, with 9 bases between them. The CDR3 region has the DNA TGTGCCAGCAGCTTAGGGCAGGTGGATAATTCACCCCTCCACTTT. The encoded protein is CASSLGQVDNSPLHF.

The chain joins TRBV6-5 to TRBJ1-4, with 7 bases lining up with TRBD1. Germline-derived CDR1 and CDR2 are MNHEY and SVGAGI. Trimming at V came to 5 bases and at J to 5 bases, leaving 8 bases not matched to a gene. The CDR3 is 15 amino acids. The CDR3 spells CASSRAGQWNEKLFF. DNA of the CDR3: TGTGCCAGCAGTCGTGCGGGACAGTGGAATGAAAAACTGTTTTTT.

The V and J genes are TRBV7-8 and TRBJ2-5, with 7 nucleotides matching TRBD1. Looked up from germline, CDR1 is SGHVS and CDR2 is FQNEAQ. J lost 1 base, V lost 3 bases, and 14 bases had no gene match. CDR3 length equals 18 residues. As DNA, the CDR3 is TGTGCCAGCAGCTTCCAGGCAATCTTCCAGGGGGTCCAAGAGACCCAGTACTTC. Translation: CASSFQAIFQGVQETQYF.

The gene calls are TRBV7-2 and TRBJ2-7, with D possibly being TRBD2 (6 bases). Trimming removed 4 bases at V and 6 bases at J, with 10 bases between. CDR1 and CDR2 (germline): SGHTA, FQGNSA. The CDR3 has 12 amino acids. The CDR3 DNA follows: TGTGCCAGCAGCTACCCCGGGGGCGAGCAGTACTTC. This codes for CASSYPGGEQYF.

This chain links TRBV29-1 with TRBJ2-7, with TRBD2 matching 9 bases. CDR1 and CDR2 from the germline V gene are SQVTM and ANQGSEA. The V segment lost 8 bases and the J segment 7 bases; nucleotides outside the gene matches: 6. This CDR3 spans 11 amino acids. In nucleotides, the CDR3 is TGCAGCTCGGTTCTAGCGGGGGAGCAGTACTTC. Translated: CSSVLAGEQYF.

This chain links TRBV11-2 with TRBJ2-7; the D gene is possibly TRBD2 (6 bases). The CDR3 length is 13 residues. CDR1 SGHAT and CDR2 FQNNGV come from the germline V gene. The V and J ends lost 11 bases and 0 bases respectively, with 14 bases between them. CDR3 sequence: CAEGGPSSYEQYF. CDR3 sequence (DNA): TGTGCCGAAGGAGGGCCTAGCTCCTACGAGCAGTACTTC.

The V gene is TRBV2, the J gene TRBJ1-5, with 8 nucleotides matching TRBD1. The ends lost 7 bases at V and 6 bases at J; junction bases unmatched: 11. CDR1 and CDR2 (germline): SNHLY, FYNNEI. CDR3 length: 15 residues. CDR3 nucleotides: TGTGCCAGCACCGCGACAGGGGAACGGGGTCAGCCCCAGCATTTT. This codes for CASTATGERGQPQHF.

The genes are TRBV18 and TRBJ2-7; TRBD1 matches at 10 bases. Germline V gives CDR1 KGHSH, CDR2 LQKENI. Trimming removed 3 bases from V and 3 bases from J; junction bases left unmatched: 5. The CDR3 is made up of 15 amino acids. The CDR3 nucleotides are TGTGCCAGCTCACCGCCAGGGACAGGGGTCTACGAGCAGTACTTC. Encoded protein: CASSPPGTGVYEQYF.

The chain combines TRBV5-6 with TRBJ2-4; tentatively, D is TRBD1 (5 bases). The V end was cut by 0 bases, the J end by 3 bases, with 10 bases between. The CDR3 consists of 15 residues. Per germline, CDR1 SGHDT and CDR2 YYEEEE. CDR3 loop: CASSLGRRGKNIQYF. The CDR3 region has the DNA TGTGCCAGCAGCTTGGGCAGAAGGGGCAAAAACATTCAGTACTTC.

The chain has TRBV7-2 and TRBJ1-5, with D possibly being TRBD1 (5 bases). V dropped 3 bases and J dropped 6 bases, with 12 bases sitting between them. Germline loops: CDR1 SGHTA, CDR2 FQGNSA. The length of the CDR3 is 14 residues. CDR3 loop: CASSFFRVGQPQHF. In DNA, the CDR3 is TGTGCCAGCAGCTTCTTCAGGGTCGGTCAGCCCCAGCATTTT.

This clone was picked up one time. The chain is built from TRBV5-1 and TRBJ2-6; tentative D call: TRBD1 (7 bases). The CDR3 extends over 18 amino acids. The V gene lost 4 bases and the J gene lost 4 bases, with 21 bases spanning the gap. Germline loops: CDR1 SGHRS, CDR2 YFSETQ. The CDR3 sequence: CASSRLGQPGDGANVLTF. The CDR3 DNA reads TGCGCCAGCAGCCGCCTGGGACAGCCGGGGGACGGGGCCAACGTCCTGACTTTC.

The chain links TRBV6-1 to TRBJ2-7, with 7 bases matching TRBD1. This CDR3 has 11 residues. V shed 5 bases, J shed 6 bases, and the junction held 1 base outside the gene matches. CDR1 is MNHNS, CDR2 SASEGT, per germline. This CDR3 reads CASSSGGEQYF. CDR3 DNA sequence: TGTGCCAGCAGTTCAGGGGGCGAGCAGTACTTC.

The J gene is TRBJ2-7, the V gene TRBV6-5; weak D call: TRBD1 (5 bases). Germline V gene data show CDR1 as MNHEY and CDR2 as SVGAGI. The CDR3 contains 13 residues. V lost 6 bases, J lost 0 bases, and 9 bases lay in between. The CDR3 coding sequence is TGTGCCAGCAGATCAGACAGCTCCTACGAGCAGTACTTC. Translation gives CASRSDSSYEQYF.

J is TRBJ1-2 and V is TRBV6-6, with 8 bases identical to TRBD1. The CDR3 runs to 15 residues. Germline V lookup: CDR1 MNHNY, CDR2 SVGAGI (reference sequence). The ends lost 6 bases at V and 8 bases at J; junction bases unmatched: 14. CDR3 sequence: CASSYTLTGERGYTF. DNA of the CDR3: TGTGCCAGCAGCTATACCCTGACAGGGGAGAGGGGCTACACCTTC.

The rearrangement joins TRBV7-9 to TRBJ1-1; D not resolved. The CDR3 has 11 residues. CDR1 and CDR2 from the germline V gene are SEHNR and FQNEAQ (reference sequence). With 4 bases removed from V and 7 bases from J, the gap between germline ends came to 7 bases. The CDR3 DNA sequence: TGTGCCAGCAGCTACGAGGGTGAAGCTTTCTTT. Amino acids: CASSYEGEAFF.

J is TRBJ2-3 and V is TRBV29-1; TRBD1 matches at 9 bases. This CDR3 spans 15 amino acids. Per the germline V gene, CDR1 is SQVTM and CDR2 is ANQGSEA. Unmatched junction bases numbered 8, after V lost 3 bases and J lost 4 bases. CDR3 in amino acids: CSVEGGQGPADTQYF. CDR3 nucleotide sequence: TGCAGCGTTGAGGGGGGACAGGGACCCGCAGATACGCAGTATTTT.

The CDR3: CASSLVAGGSDTQYF. In DNA, the CDR3 is TGTGCCAGCAGCTTAGTGGCAGGGGGATCAGATACGCAGTATTTT. The rearrangement links TRBV7-2 to TRBJ2-3; 7 bases map to TRBD1. The germline gives CDR1 SGHTA, CDR2 FQGNSA. J gave up 4 bases and V 1 base, and 5 bases lay outside the gene matches. This CDR3 region has 15 residues.

V is TRBV5-1 and J is TRBJ2-3, with TRBD2 matching 16 bases. The CDR3 totals 19 residues. V trimming: 4 bases; J trimming: 1 base; junction bases outside the gene matches: 9. Germline-derived CDR1 and CDR2 are SGHRS and YFSETQ. The CDR3 nucleotides read TGCGCCAGCAGCCCCGGGACTAGCGGGGGGGCCGTCGGCACAGATACGCAGTATTTT. Translated, it gives CASSPGTSGGAVGTDTQYF.

This chain connects TRBV12-5 to TRBJ2-3; 8 bases match TRBD1. This CDR3 region has 14 residues. The germline gives CDR1 LGHNT, CDR2 FRNRAP. The V segment lost 6 bases and the J segment 1 base; nucleotides outside the gene matches: 3. CDR3 bases: TGTGCTAGTGGGCCGGGACAGGGCACAGATACGCAGTATTTT. Translating gives CASGPGQGTDTQYF.

The chain recombines TRBV29-1 with TRBJ1-2, with D perhaps TRBD1 (5 bases). V shed 6 bases and J shed 5 bases, with 19 bases lying between them. This CDR3 is 14 amino acids long. Germline CDR1 and CDR2: SQVTM and ANQGSEA. In DNA, the CDR3 is TGCAGCGTAAGCTCGACAGCCCCCGAATATGGCTACACCTTC. Translation: CSVSSTAPEYGYTF. The full variable domain, its missing parts supplied by reference TRBV29-1 and TRBJ1-2, is SAVISQKPSRDICQRGTSLTIQCQVDSQVTMMFWYRQQPGQSLTLIATANQGSEATYESGFVIDKFPISRPNLTFSTLTVSNMSPEDSSIYLCSVSSTAPEYGYTFGSGTRLTVV.

This rearrangement joins TRBV5-4 to TRBJ1-4; no definite D call. This CDR3 has 14 amino acids. Germline V lookup: CDR1 SGHNT, CDR2 YYREEE (reference sequence). Trimming left V 4 bases short and J 7 bases short, with 14 bases between. Here the CDR3 DNA reads TGTGCCAGCAGCCTCAGTCGGGGAGGTGAAAAACTGTTTTTT. This sequence encodes CASSLSRGGEKLFF.

The chain has TRBV18 and TRBJ1-1; 7 bases fit TRBD1. The ends lost 1 base at V and 0 bases at J; junction bases unmatched: 5. Per germline, CDR1 KGHSH and CDR2 LQKENI. CDR3 length equals 16 residues. The DNA for the CDR3 is TGTGCCAGCTCACCACGACAGGGTATCATGAACACTGAAGCTTTCTTT. Encoded protein: CASSPRQGIMNTEAFF.

This chain connects TRBV25-1 to TRBJ1-4, with 8 bases aligning to TRBD1. This CDR3 comprises 17 residues. V lost 1 base, J lost 7 bases, and 11 bases stayed unmatched. Germline V CDR1 and CDR2: MGHDK, SYGVNS. The CDR3 DNA sequence: TGTGCCAGCAGTGAATTGTACAGGGGGAAGCTTGGTGAAAAACTGTTTTTT. The encoded protein is CASSELYRGKLGEKLFF.

V and J are TRBV18 and TRBJ1-4; perhaps TRBD1 as D (6 bases). The V and J ends lost 5 bases and 7 bases respectively, with 20 bases between them. CDR3 length equals 16 residues. Per the germline V gene, CDR1 is KGHSH and CDR2 is LQKENI. CDR3 region: CASSSIGQGISEKLFF. The CDR3 DNA reads TGTGCCAGCTCATCAATTGGGCAGGGGATCAGTGAAAAACTGTTTTTT.